This TCR beta chain was captured in a study of T cells in Graves' hyperthyroidism and ophthalmopathy. Study-level findings and limits: In blood, most of the thyroid clonotypes expanded above 0.001 were also present.

This clonotype was seen more than once but under ten times. Antigen: not known. The CDR3 regions of TCR beta were amplified from RNA transcripts. An initial round of RT-PCR targeting the TCR CDR3 relied on the HTBI primer set. Each CDR3 protein gets one entry after TCRdb re-called the multiplex PCR reads with MiXCR. The sample lists hundreds of thousands of distinct CDR3 sequences, 11% to 15% seen once, with approximately 15% in the top ten. This CDR3 has 14 amino acids. V lost 2 bases and J lost 8; bases outside the gene matches: 4. Looked up from germline, CDR1 is SGDLS and CDR2 is YYNGEE. Newly diagnosed patients aged 18 to 65 had hyperthyroidism of under 2 months' duration. The study excluded patients with uncontrolled infection, other autoimmune disease, pregnancy or lactation. On the basis of clinical symptoms, serum thyroxine and TRAb, thyroid ultrasound and orbital computed tomography, diagnoses were made.

The specimen sequenced was blood. This rearrangement joins TRBV9 to TRBJ2-1; 10 bases are shared with TRBD2. The TCR sequence derives from a middle-aged woman with Graves' hyperthyroidism. The CDR3 here is CASSVLAGVDEQFF. The CDR3 DNA sequence: TGTGCCAGCAGCGTGCTAGCGGGAGTGGATGAGCAGTTCTTC.